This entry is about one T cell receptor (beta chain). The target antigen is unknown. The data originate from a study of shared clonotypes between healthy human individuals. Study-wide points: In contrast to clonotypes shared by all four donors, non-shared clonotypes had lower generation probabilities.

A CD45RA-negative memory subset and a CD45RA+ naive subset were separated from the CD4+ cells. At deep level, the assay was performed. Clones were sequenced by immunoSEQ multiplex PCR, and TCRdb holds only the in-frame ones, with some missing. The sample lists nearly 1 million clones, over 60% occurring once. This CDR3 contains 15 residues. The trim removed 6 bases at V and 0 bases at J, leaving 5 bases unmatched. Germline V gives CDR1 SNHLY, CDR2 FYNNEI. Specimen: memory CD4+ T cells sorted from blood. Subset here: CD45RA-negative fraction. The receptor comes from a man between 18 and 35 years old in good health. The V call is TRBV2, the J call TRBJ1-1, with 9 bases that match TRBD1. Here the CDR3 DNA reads TGTGCCAGCAGAAGAGGACAGGGGATGAACACTGAAGCTTTCTTT. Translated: CASRRGQGMNTEAFF. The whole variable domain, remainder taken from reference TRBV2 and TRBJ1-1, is EPEVTQTPSHQVTQMGQEVILRCVPISNHLYFYWYRQILGQKVEFLVSFYNNEISEKSEIFDDQFSVERPDGSNFTLKIRSTKLEDSAMYFCASRRGQGMNTEAFFGQGTRLTVV.